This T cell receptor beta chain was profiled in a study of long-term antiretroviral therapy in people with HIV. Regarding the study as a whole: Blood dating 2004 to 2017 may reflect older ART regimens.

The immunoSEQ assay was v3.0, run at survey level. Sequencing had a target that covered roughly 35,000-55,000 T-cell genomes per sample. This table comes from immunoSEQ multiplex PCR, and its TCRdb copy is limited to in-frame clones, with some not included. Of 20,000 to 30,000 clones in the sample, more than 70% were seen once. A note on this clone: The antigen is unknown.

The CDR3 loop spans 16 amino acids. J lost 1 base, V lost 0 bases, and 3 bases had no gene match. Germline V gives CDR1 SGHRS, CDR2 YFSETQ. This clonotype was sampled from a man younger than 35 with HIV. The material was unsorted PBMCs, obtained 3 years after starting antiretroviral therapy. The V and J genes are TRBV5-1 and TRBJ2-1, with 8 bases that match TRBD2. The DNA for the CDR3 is TGCGCCAGCAGCTTGGGGGCTAGCGGGTCCTACAATGAGCAGTTCTTC. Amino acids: CASSLGASGSYNEQFF. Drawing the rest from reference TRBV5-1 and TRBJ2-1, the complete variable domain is KAGVTQTPRYLIKTRGQQVTLSCSPISGHRSVSWYQQTPGQGLQFLFEYFSETQRNKGNFPGRFSGRQFSNSRSEMNVSTLELGDSALYLCASSLGASGSYNEQFFGPGTRLTVL.